This T cell receptor (beta chain) comes out of a study of blood T cell repertoires in COVID-19. Study details: COVID-19 samples collected from the United States, Italy and Spain covered acute and convalescent phases.

Trimming removed 3 bases from V and 2 bases from J; junction bases left unmatched: 4. The CDR3 totals 15 residues. CDR1 and CDR2 (germline): KGHSH, LQKENI. The assay was immunoSEQ multiplex PCR, and TCRdb's table has in-frame clones only and misses some. Of 52,000 or so clones in the sample, about nine tenths are singletons; the top ten hold 8.5%. The sample was peripheral blood. This chain connects TRBV18 to TRBJ1-3; TRBD1 matches at 7 bases. The clonotype comes from a man aged 60 to 69 with active COVID-19. This chain's CDR3 is CASSPYDRAGNTIYF. In DNA form, the CDR3 reads TGTGCCAGCTCACCGTACGACAGGGCTGGAAACACCATATATTTT.